A single sample gave rise to the 9 T cell receptor beta chains below, sequenced in a study of T-cell reconstitution after alpha-beta-depleted transplantation in children. Unique molecular identifiers were used in preparing the TCRbeta library. TCRdb fed the PCR reads into MiXCR, producing one record per CDR3 protein. The table lists fewer than 1 million distinct CDR3 sequences, around 17% of them singletons. Sequenced material: PBMCs, mostly from graft donor cells, taken 360 days after TCRalphabeta/CD19-depleted stem cell transplant. The receptors were gathered from a male patient under 18 who had a stem cell transplant for acute lymphoblastic leukemia, so the T cells may come from the graft donor.

This clonotype was detected only a few times. This rearrangement joins TRBV24-1 to TRBJ2-1; TRBD2 is a possible D gene (5 bases). This CDR3 has 12 residues. Trimming removed 6 bases from V and 8 bases from J, with 10 bases in between. Germline CDR1 KGHDR, CDR2 SFDVKD. CDR3 DNA: TGTGCCACCAGTACAGTCGGGGATGAGCAGTTCTTC. As protein: CATSTVGDEQFF.

This clonotype appeared a few times. The rearrangement joins TRBV29-1 to TRBJ2-3, with TRBD2 identical over 7 bases. J gave up 0 bases and V 5 bases, and 2 bases lay outside the gene matches. Germline values: CDR1 SQVTM, CDR2 ANQGSEA. CDR3 size: 13 residues. The CDR3, as DNA: TGCAGCGTTAGCGGGGCTAGCACAGATACGCAGTATTTT. Protein product: CSVSGASTDTQYF.

The genes are TRBV24-1 and TRBJ1-5; D not resolved. The V end lost 5 bases, the J end lost 4 bases, and 8 bases lay between the germline ends. CDR3 length: 13 amino acids. Germline loops: CDR1 KGHDR, CDR2 SFDVKD. The CDR3 spells CATSGQPNQPQHF. CDR3 DNA: TGTGCCACCAGTGGTCAGCCTAATCAGCCCCAGCATTTT.

The genes are TRBV19 and TRBJ2-7; D is possibly TRBD2 (5 bases). V lost 0 bases to trimming and J lost 4 bases, with 10 bases between them. CDR1 and CDR2 (germline): LNHDA, SQIVND (reference sequence). The CDR3 has 14 residues. The CDR3 reads CASSIEAASYEQYF. The CDR3 DNA reads as TGTGCCAGTAGTATAGAAGCGGCGAGTTACGAGCAGTACTTC. Variable domain in full (rest from reference TRBV19 and TRBJ2-7): DGGITQSPKYLFRKEGQNVTLSCEQNLNHDAMYWYRQDPGQGLRLIYYSQIVNDFQKGDIAEGYSVSREKKESFPLTVTSAQKNPTAFYLCASSIEAASYEQYFGPGTRLTVT.

The chain is built from TRBV10-3 and TRBJ2-7; a possible D gene is TRBD2 (7 bases). CDR1 ENHRY and CDR2 SYGVKD come from the germline V gene. CDR3 size: 17 residues. Deletions cut 0 bases from V and 1 base from J, with 16 bases between. CDR3 coding DNA: TGTGCCATCAGTGAGTCCCTAGGGGGAGGGGAATCCTACGAGCAGTACTTC. Its translation: CAISESLGGGESYEQYF.

There are many counts of this clonotype. V is TRBV5-1 and J is TRBJ2-7; D tentatively fits TRBD1 or TRBD2 (5 bases each). Germline CDR1 SGHRS, CDR2 YFSETQ. V lost 3 bases and J lost 5, with 15 bases in between. CDR3 length equals 14 residues. This chain's CDR3 is CASSWGRQGNEQYF. The CDR3 DNA reads TGCGCCAGCAGCTGGGGGAGACAAGGGAACGAGCAGTACTTC. Variable domain in full (rest from reference TRBV5-1 and TRBJ2-7): KAGVTQTPRYLIKTRGQQVTLSCSPISGHRSVSWYQQTPGQGLQFLFEYFSETQRNKGNFPGRFSGRQFSNSRSEMNVSTLELGDSALYLCASSWGRQGNEQYFGPGTRLTVT.

This chain joins TRBV3-1 and TRBJ1-6, with D tentatively TRBD1 (5 bases). The CDR3 contains 14 residues. Germline V CDR1 and CDR2: LGHDT, YNNKEL (reference sequence). V lost 6 bases and J lost 7, with 13 bases in between. CDR3 coding DNA: TGTGCCAGCAGATCAGGACAATCCAATTCACCCCTCCACTTT. As protein: CASRSGQSNSPLHF.

J is TRBJ1-1 and V is TRBV5-1; no clear D gene. V lost 5 bases to trimming and J lost 1 base, with 9 bases between them. The length of the CDR3 is 13 residues. CDR1 and CDR2 from the germline V gene are SGHRS and YFSETQ. CDR3 amino acids: CASRRAGNTEAFF. The CDR3 DNA reads TGCGCCAGCAGAAGGGCAGGGAACACTGAAGCTTTCTTT.

This clonotype showed up just a few times. The V call is TRBV15, the J call TRBJ2-1; D gene ambiguous. This CDR3 contains 14 residues. CDR1 and CDR2 from the germline V gene are LNHNV and YYDKDF (reference sequence). The V gene lost 0 bases and the J gene lost 8 bases, with 11 bases spanning the gap. The CDR3: CATSRDSSLHEQFF. The CDR3 nucleotides read TGTGCCACCAGCAGAGATAGTAGTCTGCATGAGCAGTTCTTC.